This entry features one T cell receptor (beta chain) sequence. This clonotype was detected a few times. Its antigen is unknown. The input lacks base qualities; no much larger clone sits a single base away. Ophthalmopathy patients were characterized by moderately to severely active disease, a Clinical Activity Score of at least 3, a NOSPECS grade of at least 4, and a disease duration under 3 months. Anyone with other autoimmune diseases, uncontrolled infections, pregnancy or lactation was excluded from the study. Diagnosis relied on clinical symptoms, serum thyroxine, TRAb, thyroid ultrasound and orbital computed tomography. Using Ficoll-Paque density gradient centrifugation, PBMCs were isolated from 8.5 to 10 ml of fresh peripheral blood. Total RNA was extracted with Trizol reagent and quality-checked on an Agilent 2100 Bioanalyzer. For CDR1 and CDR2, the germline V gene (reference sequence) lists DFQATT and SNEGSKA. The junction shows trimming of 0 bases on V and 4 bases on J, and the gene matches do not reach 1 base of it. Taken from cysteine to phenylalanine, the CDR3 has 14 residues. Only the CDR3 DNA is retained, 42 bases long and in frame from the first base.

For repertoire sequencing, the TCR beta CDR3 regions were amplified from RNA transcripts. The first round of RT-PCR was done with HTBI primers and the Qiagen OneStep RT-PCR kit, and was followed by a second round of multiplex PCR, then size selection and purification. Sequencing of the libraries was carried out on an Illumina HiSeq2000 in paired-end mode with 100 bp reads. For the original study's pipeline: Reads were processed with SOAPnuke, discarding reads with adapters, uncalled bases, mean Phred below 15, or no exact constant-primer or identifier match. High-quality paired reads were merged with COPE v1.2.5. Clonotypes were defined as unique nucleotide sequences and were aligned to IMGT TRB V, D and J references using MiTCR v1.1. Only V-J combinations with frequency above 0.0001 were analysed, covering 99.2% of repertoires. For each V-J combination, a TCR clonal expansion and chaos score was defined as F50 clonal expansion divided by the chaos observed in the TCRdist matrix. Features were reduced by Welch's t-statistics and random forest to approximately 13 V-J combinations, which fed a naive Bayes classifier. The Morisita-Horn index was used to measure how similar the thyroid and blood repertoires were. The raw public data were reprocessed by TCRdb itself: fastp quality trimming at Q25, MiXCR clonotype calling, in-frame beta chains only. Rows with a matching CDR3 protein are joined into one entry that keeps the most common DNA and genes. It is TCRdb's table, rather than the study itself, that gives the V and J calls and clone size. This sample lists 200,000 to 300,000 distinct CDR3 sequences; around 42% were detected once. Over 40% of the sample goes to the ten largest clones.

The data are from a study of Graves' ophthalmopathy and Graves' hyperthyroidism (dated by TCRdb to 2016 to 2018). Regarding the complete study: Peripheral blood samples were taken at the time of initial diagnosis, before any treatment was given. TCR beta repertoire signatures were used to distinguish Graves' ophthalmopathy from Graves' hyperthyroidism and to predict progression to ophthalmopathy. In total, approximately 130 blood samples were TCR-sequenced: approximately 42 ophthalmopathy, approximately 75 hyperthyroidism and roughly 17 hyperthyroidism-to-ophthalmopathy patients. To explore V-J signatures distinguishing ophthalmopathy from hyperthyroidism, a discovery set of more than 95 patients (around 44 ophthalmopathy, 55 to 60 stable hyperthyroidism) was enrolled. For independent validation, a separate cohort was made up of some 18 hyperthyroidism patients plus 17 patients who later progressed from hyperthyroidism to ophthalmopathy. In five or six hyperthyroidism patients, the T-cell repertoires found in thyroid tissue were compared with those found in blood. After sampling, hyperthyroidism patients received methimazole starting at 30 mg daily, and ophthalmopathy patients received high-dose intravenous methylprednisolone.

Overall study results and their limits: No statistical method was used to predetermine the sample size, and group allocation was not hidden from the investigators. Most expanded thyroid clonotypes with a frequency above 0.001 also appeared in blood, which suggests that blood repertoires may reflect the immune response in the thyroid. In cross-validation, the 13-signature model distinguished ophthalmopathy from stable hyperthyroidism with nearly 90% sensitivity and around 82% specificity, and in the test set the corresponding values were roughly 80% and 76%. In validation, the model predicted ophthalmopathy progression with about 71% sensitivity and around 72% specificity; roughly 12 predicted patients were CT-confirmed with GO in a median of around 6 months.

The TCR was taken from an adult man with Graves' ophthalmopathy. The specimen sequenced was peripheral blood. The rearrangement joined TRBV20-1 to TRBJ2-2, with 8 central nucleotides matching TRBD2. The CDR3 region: CSAREGTSTGELFF. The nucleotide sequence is TGCAGTGCTAGAGAAGGGACTAGCACCGGGGAGCTGTTTTTT.